This is a list of T cell receptor beta chains from one sample in a study of cytomegalovirus exposure and HLA in healthy donors. Sequencing was performed with immunoSEQ multiplex PCR; in TCRdb, only in-frame clones are kept and a portion is missing. The sample lists 250,000 to 350,000 clones; 85% to 90% were seen once. Sequences were obtained from PBMCs. These receptors originate from a woman under 30 in good health and CMV-seronegative. Both conserved end residues are part of each CDR3. D genes are given only for firm matches. Rows give clone size only sometimes, using once, few, many, or a class for an expanded clone.

TRBJ1-2 | - | TRBV7-2 | - | TGTGCCAGCAGTGACAGGAACTATGGCTACACCTTC | CASSDRNYGYTF
TRBJ2-7 | - | TRBV6-5 | - | TGTGCCAGCAGTTACTCGATCCAGTACGAGCAGTACTTC | CASSYSIQYEQYF
TRBJ2-2 | - | TRBV19 | - | TGTGCCAGTAGTATAGGGGGGCCCCGGGAGCTGTTTTTT | CASSIGGPRELFF
TRBJ2-5 | - | TRBV29-1 | TRBD2 | TGCAGCGTTGAGCCTTCCCTAGCGGGGGCGGCCCAGTACCAAGAGACCCAGTACTTC | CSVEPSLAGAAQYQETQYF
TRBJ2-7 | - | TRBV10-3 | - | TGTGCCATCATGGGGGCAGGGAAAATGGGCGCCTACGAGCAGTACTTC | CAIMGAGKMGAYEQYF
TRBJ1-2 | - | TRBV6-6 | - | TGTGCCAGCAGTTACGTCGGGGGGCCACCGAATGGCTACACCTTC | CASSYVGGPPNGYTF
TRBJ1-5 | - | TRBV9 | TRBD1 | TGTGCCAGCAGCGTAGAGGGACAGGGAAACCAGCCCCAGCATTTT | CASSVEGQGNQPQHF
TRBJ2-2 | - | TRBV7-2 | - | TGTGCCAGCAGCTTAGTGATACGGGGGGCTGGCGGGGAGCTGTTTTTT | CASSLVIRGAGGELFF
TRBJ1-1 | few | TRBV6-1 | - | TGTGCCAGCAGTGAAAAGAGGGCTGAAGCTTTCTTT | CASSEKRAEAFF
TRBJ1-3 | - | TRBV2 | - | TGTGCCAGCACCGAGCGCCGCTCTGGAAACACCATATATTTT | CASTERRSGNTIYF
TRBJ2-7 | - | TRBV20-1 | - | TGCAGTGTACCACAATCGTACGAGCAGTACTTC | CSVPQSYEQYF
TRBJ2-1 | - | TRBV7-9 | - | TGTGCCAGCAGCGGGGACTCAGGGGAGCAGTTCTTC | CASSGDSGEQFF
TRBJ1-6 | few | TRBV6-5 | - | TGTGCCAGCAGTAAGGGGTATTCACCCCTCCACTTT | CASSKGYSPLHF
TRBJ1-1 | - | TRBV7-9 | - | TGTTCCAGCATCCAGGGGTCCGGAGCTGAAGCTTTCTTT | CSSIQGSGAEAFF
TRBJ1-4 | - | TRBV5-4 | - | TGTGCCAGCAGCCTTACAGCCAATGAAAAACTGTTTTTT | CASSLTANEKLFF